This TCR beta chain was obtained from a study of memory CD4+ T cells and cytomegalovirus serostatus. The CDR3 covers 14 residues. Looked up from germline, CDR1 is KGHSH and CDR2 is LQKENI. V lost 4 bases, J lost 7 bases, and 5 bases stayed unmatched. Study-wide findings and caveats: About 40% of the roughly 160 known CMV-associated TCRbeta sequences appeared in CD4+ memory.

Single viable CD3+CD4+CD8-CD45RO+ cells were sorted as the memory CD4+ T cells. This table comes from immunoSEQ multiplex PCR, and its TCRdb copy is limited to in-frame clones, with some not included. The sample comprises 55,000 to 65,000 clones, about three quarters of which are singletons, and approximately 1.1% rests with the top ten. Comment on this clone: Its antigen is still unknown.

Sequencing used memory CD4+ T cells from blood. This TCR was recovered from an adult in good health and CMV-seronegative. This sequence joins TRBV18 and TRBJ2-2; 8 positions match TRBD1. The DNA for the CDR3 is TGTGCCAGCTCACAACAGGGGGTCGTCGGGGAGCTGTTTTTT. This sequence encodes CASSQQGVVGELFF. Full variable domain (remainder filled in from reference TRBV18 and TRBJ2-2): NAGVMQNPRHLVRRRGQEARLRCSPMKGHSHVYWYRQLPEEGLKFMVYLQKENIIDESGMPKERFSAEFPKEGPSILRIQQVVRGDSAAYFCASSQQGVVGELFFGEGSRLTVL.